The rows below give T cell receptor beta chains drawn from one sample of a study of cytomegalovirus exposure and HLA in healthy donors. Repertoires were generated with immunoSEQ multiplex PCR, while TCRdb's copy carries only in-frame clones and drops some. The sample has approximately 300,000 clones; 84% are singletons. Sequenced material: PBMCs. These receptor sequences come from a woman in her 40s in good health and CMV-seropositive. Both conserved end residues are part of each CDR3. D genes are given only for firm matches. Clone size is not always given. Where it is, it says once, few, many or a class for expanded clones.

>once|TRBV7-9|TRBD1|TRBJ1-6
TGTGCCAGCAGCTTAGCGCCAGGGGGAGTTTCACCCCTCCACTTT
CASSLAPGGVSPLHF
>-|TRBV6-5|-|TRBJ2-7
TGTGCCAGCAGTTATAGGGGAACCGAGCAGTACTTC
CASSYRGTEQYF
>-|TRBV5-1|TRBD1|TRBJ1-2
TGCGCCAGCAGCCAGGGGACAGTCAACTATGGCTACACCTTC
CASSQGTVNYGYTF
>-|TRBV5-6|-|TRBJ1-5
TGTGCCAGCAGCCGCAGGGAGGTTGGCAATCAGCCCCAGCATTTT
CASSRREVGNQPQHF
>once|TRBV2|TRBD1|TRBJ2-7
TGTGCCAGCAGTGAAACACACAGGGGGCACGAGCAGTACTTC
CASSETHRGHEQYF
>few|TRBV2|TRBD2|TRBJ2-3
TGTGCCAGCAGGGGACTAGCGGGCCCAGATACGCAGTATTTT
CASRGLAGPDTQYF
>-|TRBV7-8|-|TRBJ1-1
TGTGCCAGCAGCTTTCGGGGAGGAGTTAGCCGGAACACTGAAGCTTTCTTT
CASSFRGGVSRNTEAFF
>-|TRBV7-2|-|TRBJ1-5
TGTGCCAGCAGCTTAGTTGGGGCGGGCAATCAGCCCCAGCATTTT
CASSLVGAGNQPQHF
>-|TRBV30|-|TRBJ2-2
TGTGCCTGGAGTTTTCGGGCAACAGGGCTCACCGGGGAGCTGTTTTTT
CAWSFRATGLTGELFF
>-|TRBV30|-|TRBJ2-5
TGTGCCTGGAGTGTACCAAGGAGCGGGCAAGAGACCCAGTACTTC
CAWSVPRSGQETQYF
>once|TRBV27|-|TRBJ2-3
TGTGCCAGCAGTCCGAGACAGTACTCTACCCGCACAGATACGCAGTATTTT
CASSPRQYSTRTDTQYF
>few|TRBV25-1|TRBD1|TRBJ2-7
TGTGCCAGCAGGACAGGGGTCCACGAGCAGTACTTC
CASRTGVHEQYF
>-|TRBV28|-|TRBJ1-5
TGTGCCAGCAAGGGGACTCTTATTTGGGGCGATCAGCCCCAGCATTTT
CASKGTLIWGDQPQHF
>-|TRBV19|-|TRBJ1-4
TGTGCCAGTAGTATAGACAGGCAGACAGAAAAACTGTTTTTT
CASSIDRQTEKLFF
>-|TRBV5-5|TRBD1|TRBJ1-1
TGTGCCAGCAGCGGGGACAGGGCAGAAGCTTTCTTT
CASSGDRAEAFF
>once|TRBV5-1|-|TRBJ1-1
TGCGCCAGCAGCTTCGGGGGGGCGGCTGACACTGAAGCTTTCTTT
CASSFGGAADTEAFF
>-|TRBV5-4|TRBD1|TRBJ2-3
TGTGCCAGCAGCTTGGATCCCAACAGGGGTATCACAGATACGCAGTATTTT
CASSLDPNRGITDTQYF
>-|TRBV9|-|TRBJ1-3
TGTGCCAGCAGCGTAGACCAACAGTTGTACGGAAACACCATATATTTT
CASSVDQQLYGNTIYF
>-|TRBV11-3|-|TRBJ2-1
TGTGCCAGCAGCTTAGTTGCGGGACCTTACAATGAGCAGTTCTTC
CASSLVAGPYNEQFF
>-|TRBV4-3|-|TRBJ2-3
TGCGCCAGCAGCCAAGAGGCTAGCTGGGGGCGGGTGGATACGCAGTATTTT
CASSQEASWGRVDTQYF
>-|TRBV7-9|-|TRBJ1-2
TGTGCCAGCAGCCCAAATTCCCCAGGCTACACCTTC
CASSPNSPGYTF
>-|TRBV6-5|-|TRBJ2-2
TGTGCCAGCAGTTACTCGAACTTAAGGGAGCTGTTTTTT
CASSYSNLRELFF
>-|TRBV10-3|TRBD1|TRBJ2-7
TGTGCCATCAGTGAGTCGGGGGACAGCCGCTCCTACGAGCAGTACTTC
CAISESGDSRSYEQYF
>-|TRBV6-6|-|TRBJ2-7
TGTGCCAGCAGTCCGCCGGACATATTTCTCGAGCAGTACTTC
CASSPPDIFLEQYF
>-|TRBV7-3|-|TRBJ2-3
TGTGCCAGCAGCTTAACGCGCGGAATTCCAAGCACAGATACGCAGTATTTT
CASSLTRGIPSTDTQYF
>few|TRBV21-1|-|TRBJ2-7
TGTGCCAGCAGCATATGGGTAGCGGGAGGGCCGAGGTACGAGCAGTACTTC
CASSIWVAGGPRYEQYF
>-|TRBV28|TRBD2|TRBJ2-6
TGTGCCGCAAGTCTATCTAGCGGGAGAGGTGGGGCCAACGTCCTGACTTTC
CAASLSSGRGGANVLTF
>-|TRBV27|-|TRBJ2-4
TGTGCCAGCAGTTTATCGGGGGGAAACATTCAGTACTTC
CASSLSGGNIQYF
>few|TRBV7-2|TRBD1|TRBJ1-2
TGTGCCAGCAGCAAATATAATCCTGAACCGGACAGGGTTGGTGGCTACACCTTC
CASSKYNPEPDRVGGYTF
>-|TRBV27|TRBD1|TRBJ2-7
TGTGCCAGCAGTCCCTTGTCCCGGGACAGGGTCCGATTCTACGAGCAGTACTTC
CASSPLSRDRVRFYEQYF
>-|TRBV6-6|-|TRBJ2-3
TGTGCCACCTCAGGGGCATCCCAAGATACGCAGTATTTT
CATSGASQDTQYF
>few|TRBV30|TRBD2|TRBJ2-2
TGTGCCTGGAGCCCTAGCGGGAGTCGCACCGGGGAGCTGTTTTTT
CAWSPSGSRTGELFF
>-|TRBV7-9|-|TRBJ1-3
TGTGCCAGCAGCAGGGACATGATGTCAAACACCATATATTTT
CASSRDMMSNTIYF
>-|TRBV30|TRBD1|TRBJ1-6
TGTGCCTGGGGTCGGACAGGGGGTATCTCACCCCTCCACTTT
CAWGRTGGISPLHF
>few|TRBV11-3|TRBD2|TRBJ2-3
TGTGCCAGCAGCTTAGCTGGGGCTAGCGGATACACAGATACGCAGTATTTT
CASSLAGASGYTDTQYF
>-|TRBV6-4|-|TRBJ1-2
TGTGCCAGCAGTGACTCGCCAGGAACGGGGGGCTACACCTTC
CASSDSPGTGGYTF
>-|TRBV10-3|TRBD1|TRBJ2-1
TGTGCCATCAGGGACCAAGCTTTAAGACAGGGTCCATACGTAGGCTACAATGAGCAGTTCTTC
CAIRDQALRQGPYVGYNEQFF
>-|TRBV2|-|TRBJ1-2
TGTGCCAGCATCGTCCGGGAGGTATATGGCTACACCTTC
CASIVREVYGYTF
>-|TRBV19|TRBD1|TRBJ2-7
TGTGCCAGTAGTACCGGGACAGGGTTCGACGAGCAGTACTTC
CASSTGTGFDEQYF
>-|TRBV2|-|TRBJ2-2
TGTGCCAGCAGTGGGTCGAGCGGGAACACCGGGGAGCTGTTTTTT
CASSGSSGNTGELFF
>-|TRBV29-1|TRBD2|TRBJ2-1
TGCAGCGTTGGCGGGGGGGGTTACAATGAGCAGTTCTTC
CSVGGGGYNEQFF
>-|TRBV6-1|-|TRBJ1-5
TGTGCCAGCGTGGGGGGACGGGGAAACAATCAGCCCCAGCATTTT
CASVGGRGNNQPQHF
>-|TRBV27|-|TRBJ2-3
TGTGCCAGCAGCTCCGAAGGCGGCGGTACAGATACGCAGTATTTT
CASSSEGGGTDTQYF
>-|TRBV5-6|TRBD1|TRBJ1-2
TGTGCCAGCAGCGCGGACAGGATCTATGGCTACACCTTC
CASSADRIYGYTF
>-|TRBV10-3|-|TRBJ2-7
TGTGCCATCAGTGACTCGTCCTACGAGCAGTACTTC
CAISDSSYEQYF
>-|TRBV4-2|TRBD2|TRBJ2-7
TGTGCCAGCAGCCAAGATAGCCTAGCGGGAGGGCCTAAGTACTTC
CASSQDSLAGGPKYF
>once|TRBV5-6|-|TRBJ2-7
TGTGCCAGCAGCGCCGGACAGAGCTACGAGCAGTACTTC
CASSAGQSYEQYF
>once|TRBV30|-|TRBJ2-5
TGTGCCTGGCGGGTCCAAGAGACCCAGTACTTC
CAWRVQETQYF